The 22 T cell receptor beta chains given below trace back to one sample, sequenced in a study of blood T cell repertoires in COVID-19. Libraries were prepared by immunoSEQ multiplex PCR; TCRdb keeps only in-frame clonotypes and omits some of them. This sample has approximately 100,000 clones; over 75% occur once, and the top ten carry around 4.5%. The material sequenced was peripheral blood. The origin of the receptors is a man between 60 and 75 years old with acute or convalescent COVID-19.

This chain connects TRBV11-3 to TRBJ2-6; TRBD2 is a possible D gene (5 bases). This CDR3 is built from 15 residues. In germline, CDR1 is SGHNT, CDR2 YENEEA. Deletions cut 1 base from V and 4 bases from J, with 8 bases between. CDR3 bases: TGTGCCAGCAGCTTAGCCGGGGTCGGGGCCAACGTCCTGACTTTC. This sequence encodes CASSLAGVGANVLTF. Full variable domain (rest looked up from reference TRBV11-3 and TRBJ2-6): EAGVVQSPRYKIIEKKQPVAFWCNPISGHNTLYWYLQNLGQGPELLIRYENEEAVDDSQLPKDRFSAERLKGVDSTLKIQPAELGDSAVYLCASSLAGVGANVLTFGAGSRLTVL.

This clone showed up just once. The chain combines TRBV21-1 with TRBJ2-7; the D call TRBD1 from the table was never checked on the DNA. TRBV21-1 counts as a pseudogene. The CDR3 loop spans 16 amino acids. The CDR3 is CASSKAPGRILYEQYF. The CDR3 coding sequence is TGTGCCAGCAGCAAAGCGCCAGGGCGGATCCTCTACGAGCAGTACTTC.

The V call is TRBV6-2 or TRBV6-3, the J call TRBJ2-7, with a tentative D call TRBD1 (5 bases). Trimming removed 8 bases from V and 9 bases from J, with 20 bases in between. This CDR3 region has 13 residues. Germline loops: CDR1 MNHEY, CDR2 SVGEGT. The CDR3 bases are TGTGCCAGCCGTTTTGGGGCAGCTTATGTGCAGTACTTC. It translates to CASRFGAAYVQYF.

This clone has only one observation. The CDR3 loop reads CASRLQGEYSPLHF. The CDR3 DNA follows: TGTGCCAGCAGGCTACAGGGGGAGTATTCACCCCTCCACTTT. The chain links TRBV16 to TRBJ1-6, with TRBD1 matching over 8 bases. The germline gives CDR1 KGHSY, CDR2 FQNENV. The CDR3 loop spans 14 amino acids. Unmatched junction bases numbered 6, after V lost 6 bases and J lost 8 bases.

V gene TRBV28 combines with J gene TRBJ1-5, with a weak D call TRBD1 (6 bases). The CDR3 runs to 15 residues. Germline lookup yields CDR1 MDHEN and CDR2 SYDVKM. V was shortened by 3 bases and J by 4 bases, with 13 bases between the two germline ends. Here the CDR3 DNA reads TGTGCCAGCAGTTTCCAGGACAGCGTAAATCAGCCCCAGCATTTT. Protein product: CASSFQDSVNQPQHF.

This clone was seen only a few times. The chain combines TRBV10-3 with TRBJ2-1; 7 nucleotides match TRBD2. The CDR3 sequence is 14 residues long. The junction had 5 bases not matched to a gene; V was cut back by 7 bases and J by 2 bases. Germline V gives CDR1 ENHRY, CDR2 SYGVKD. In nucleotides, the CDR3 is TGTGCCATCACCTCCGGGACTACCTACAATGAGCAGTTCTTC. Translating it yields CAITSGTTYNEQFF.

The V gene is TRBV4-1, the J gene TRBJ1-1, with TRBD1 matching over 10 bases. CDR3 length: 15 amino acids. The J segment lost 5 bases and the V segment lost 3 bases, leaving 6 bases of the junction unmatched. Germline CDR1 reads MGHRA; CDR2 reads YSYEKL. The CDR3: CASSHPTGGRTEAFF. The CDR3 coding sequence is TGCGCCAGCAGCCACCCGACAGGGGGCCGGACTGAAGCTTTCTTT.

In DNA, the CDR3 is TGCAGCGTTGAAGAGCGGACAGCTGGAAACACCATATATTTT. This gives the protein CSVEERTAGNTIYF. The gene calls are TRBV29-1 and TRBJ1-3; D might be TRBD1 (6 bases). This CDR3 region has 14 residues. The germline gives CDR1 SQVTM, CDR2 ANQGSEA. V gave up 0 bases and J gave up 2 bases, with 8 bases separating them.

V is TRBV7-9 and J is TRBJ2-5; D might be TRBD1 (6 bases). Germline V gene lookup returns CDR1 SEHNR and CDR2 FQNEAQ (reference sequence). V was shortened by 6 bases and J by 4 bases, with 18 bases between the two germline ends. The length of the CDR3 is 15 residues. This CDR3 reads CASRSSNKGGETQYF. The CDR3, as DNA: TGTGCCAGCAGATCGAGTAATAAAGGGGGAGAGACCCAGTACTTC. Full variable domain (rest looked up from reference TRBV7-9 and TRBJ2-5): DTGVSQNPRHKITKRGQNVTFRCDPISEHNRLYWYRQTLGQGPEFLTYFQNEAQLEKSRLLSDRFSAERPKGSFSTLEIQRTEQGDSAMYLCASRSSNKGGETQYFGPGTRLLVL.

The V gene is TRBV27, the J gene TRBJ2-7; D may be TRBD1 (6 bases). Germline CDR1 MNHEY, CDR2 SMNVEV (reference sequence). V gave up 1 base and J gave up 1 base, with 14 bases separating them. The length of the CDR3 is 16 residues. CDR3 nucleotides: TGTGCCAGCAGTTTATTTGGCGTAACAGGGTCCTACGAGCAGTACTTC. Its protein product is CASSLFGVTGSYEQYF.

In its sample, this clone was seen once. This chain connects TRBV5-4 to TRBJ2-5; a possible D gene is TRBD2 (7 bases). V shed 1 base and J shed 3 bases, with 10 bases lying between them. Germline CDR1 reads SGHNT; CDR2 reads YYREEE (reference sequence). The CDR3 is made up of 14 amino acids. CDR3 bases: TGTGCCAGCAGCTTGACAGGGAGGGAAGAGACCCAGTACTTC. Encoded protein: CASSLTGREETQYF.

The V gene is TRBV18, the J gene TRBJ2-7, with 8 bases fitting TRBD2. CDR1 KGHSH and CDR2 LQKENI come from the germline V gene. The J segment lost 7 bases and the V segment lost 0 bases, leaving 8 bases of the junction unmatched. The CDR3 is made up of 15 amino acids. The CDR3 here is CASSPPKRESGEQYF. As DNA, the CDR3 is TGTGCCAGCTCACCACCGAAGCGGGAGTCGGGGGAGCAGTACTTC.

This clone was detected once. J is TRBJ1-1 and V is TRBV5-1; TRBD1 matches 8 bases. The V segment lost 7 bases and the J segment 2 bases; nucleotides outside the gene matches: 4. This CDR3 is built from 13 residues. Germline-derived CDR1 and CDR2 are SGHRS and YFSETQ. CDR3: CASQTGDNTEAFF. The DNA of the CDR3 is TGCGCCAGCCAGACAGGGGATAACACTGAAGCTTTCTTT. The variable domain in full, with the rest retrieved from reference TRBV5-1 and TRBJ1-1, is KAGVTQTPRYLIKTRGQQVTLSCSPISGHRSVSWYQQTPGQGLQFLFEYFSETQRNKGNFPGRFSGRQFSNSRSEMNVSTLELGDSALYLCASQTGDNTEAFFGQGTRLTVV.

The genes are TRBV4-1 and TRBJ2-2, with 10 positions matching TRBD1. The J segment lost 8 bases and the V segment lost 0 bases, leaving 6 bases of the junction unmatched. The CDR3 is made up of 16 amino acids. Germline CDR1 is MGHRA and CDR2 is YSYEKL. The CDR3: CASSQDRDRGFGELFF. The CDR3, as DNA: TGCGCCAGCAGCCAAGACCGGGACAGGGGTTTTGGGGAGCTGTTTTTT.

The genes are TRBV27 and TRBJ2-7, with a weak D call TRBD1 (5 bases). Trimming removed 5 bases from V and 0 bases from J, with 20 bases in between. Germline-derived CDR1 and CDR2 are MNHEY and SMNVEV (reference sequence). CDR3 size: 17 residues. For the CDR3, the DNA is TGTGCCAGCAGTCCCGGCTGGGGCAAAACCAGCTCCTACGAGCAGTACTTC. Protein: CASSPGWGKTSSYEQYF.

The chain carries TRBV7-2 and TRBJ2-7; 9 bases match TRBD2. Trimming removed 0 bases from V and 2 bases from J; junction bases left unmatched: 2. CDR3 size: 15 residues. Germline assignment: CDR1 SGHTA and CDR2 FQGNSA. The CDR3 bases are TGTGCCAGCAGCTTAGCCCTAGCGGGAACCTACGAGCAGTACTTC. Translating gives CASSLALAGTYEQYF.

V gene TRBV6-1 combines with J gene TRBJ2-1, with D maybe TRBD1 (6 bases). Germline values: CDR1 MNHNS, CDR2 SASEGT. Trimming left V 3 bases short and J 7 bases short, with 19 bases between. The CDR3 has 16 amino acids. The CDR3 spells CASSERGNWRLNEQFF. CDR3 in DNA: TGTGCCAGCAGTGAGAGGGGGAACTGGAGATTGAATGAGCAGTTCTTC.

The V gene is TRBV5-6, the J gene TRBJ1-1; 8 bases match TRBD1. The CDR3 totals 15 residues. Germline CDR1 and CDR2: SGHDT and YYEEEE. The J segment lost 2 bases and the V segment lost 3 bases, leaving 6 bases of the junction unmatched. CDR3 sequence: CASSSGTGENTEAFF. In nucleotides, the CDR3 is TGTGCCAGCAGCTCCGGGACAGGAGAAAACACTGAAGCTTTCTTT.

V usage is TRBV12-3 or TRBV12-4 and J usage is TRBJ2-2, with D possibly matching TRBD2 (5 bases). V lost 8 bases and J lost 1, with 5 bases in between. This CDR3 is built from 12 residues. CDR3 sequence reads: CASRENTGELFF. The CDR3 DNA reads TGTGCCAGCCGGGAGAACACCGGGGAGCTGTTTTTT.

The chain is built from TRBV5-1 and TRBJ1-2, with 12 bases that match TRBD1. J gave up 9 bases and V 4 bases, and 13 bases lay outside the gene matches. Germline V gives CDR1 SGHRS, CDR2 YFSETQ. The CDR3 consists of 16 residues. The CDR3 DNA is TGCGCCAGCAGCCCCTACCCGGGACAGGGGGCGGTTAGCTACACCTTC. This encodes CASSPYPGQGAVSYTF.

The chain employs TRBV29-1 and TRBJ1-2, with D perhaps TRBD1 (5 bases). This CDR3 contains 13 residues. Germline V gene data show CDR1 as SQVTM and CDR2 as ANQGSEA. With 6 bases removed from V and 1 base from J, the gap between germline ends came to 12 bases. Written as DNA, the CDR3 is TGCAGCGTGGCGACAGCGTTTAACTATGGCTACACCTTC. Protein sequence: CSVATAFNYGYTF.

V and J are TRBV7-9 and TRBJ1-5; D perhaps matches TRBD1 (5 bases). CDR3 length: 15 residues. Germline values: CDR1 SEHNR, CDR2 FQNEAQ (reference sequence). Trimming took 1 base from V and 5 from J, leaving 12 bases between them. The CDR3 protein is CASSLGQGGHQPQHF. The CDR3, as DNA: TGTGCCAGCAGCTTAGGCCAGGGAGGTCATCAGCCCCAGCATTTT.